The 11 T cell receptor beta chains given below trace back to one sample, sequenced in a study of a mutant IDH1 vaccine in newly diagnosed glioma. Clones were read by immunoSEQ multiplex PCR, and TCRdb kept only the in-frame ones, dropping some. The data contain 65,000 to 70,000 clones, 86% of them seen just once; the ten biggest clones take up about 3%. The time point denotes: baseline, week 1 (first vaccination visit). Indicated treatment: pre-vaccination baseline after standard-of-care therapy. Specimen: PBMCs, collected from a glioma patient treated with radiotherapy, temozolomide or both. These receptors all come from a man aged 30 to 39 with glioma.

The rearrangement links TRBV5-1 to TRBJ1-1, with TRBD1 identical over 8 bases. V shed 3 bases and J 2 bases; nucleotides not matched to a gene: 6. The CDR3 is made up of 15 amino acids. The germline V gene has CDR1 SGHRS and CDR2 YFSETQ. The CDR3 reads CASSYRQGTNTEAFF. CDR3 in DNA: TGCGCCAGCAGCTACCGACAGGGGACCAACACTGAAGCTTTCTTT.

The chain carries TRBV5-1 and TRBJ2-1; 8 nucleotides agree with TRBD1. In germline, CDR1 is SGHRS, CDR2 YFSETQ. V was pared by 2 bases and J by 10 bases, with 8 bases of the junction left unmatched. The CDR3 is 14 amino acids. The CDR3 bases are TGCGCCAGCAGCTTCCAGACAGGGGAAGGCGAGCAGTTCTTC. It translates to CASSFQTGEGEQFF.

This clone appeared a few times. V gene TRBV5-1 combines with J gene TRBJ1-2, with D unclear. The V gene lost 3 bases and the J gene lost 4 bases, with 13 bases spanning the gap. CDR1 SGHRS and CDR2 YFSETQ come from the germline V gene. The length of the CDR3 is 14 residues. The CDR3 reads CASSSEGGVYGYTF. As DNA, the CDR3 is TGCGCCAGCAGCTCGGAAGGCGGGGTCTATGGCTACACCTTC.

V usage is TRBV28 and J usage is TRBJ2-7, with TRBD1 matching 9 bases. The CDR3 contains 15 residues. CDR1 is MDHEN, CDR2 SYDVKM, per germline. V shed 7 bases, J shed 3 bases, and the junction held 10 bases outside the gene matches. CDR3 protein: CASITDRGGLYEQYF. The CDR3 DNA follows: TGTGCCAGCATCACTGACAGGGGGGGGCTCTACGAGCAGTACTTC.

The CDR3 reads CASSLDWEGEQFF. The DNA for the CDR3 is TGTGCCAGCAGCCTTGATTGGGAAGGTGAGCAGTTCTTC. The V gene is TRBV7-2, the J gene TRBJ2-1; D unclear. Deletions cut 5 bases from V and 9 bases from J, with 14 bases between. Germline CDR1 and CDR2: SGHTA and FQGNSA. The CDR3 is 13 residues long.

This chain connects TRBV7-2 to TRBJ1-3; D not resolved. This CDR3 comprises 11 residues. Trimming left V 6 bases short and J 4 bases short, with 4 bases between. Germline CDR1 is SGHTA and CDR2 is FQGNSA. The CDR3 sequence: CASSTGNTIYF. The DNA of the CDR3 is TGTGCCAGCAGTACAGGAAACACCATATATTTT. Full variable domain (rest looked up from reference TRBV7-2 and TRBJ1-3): GAGVSQSPSNKVTEKGKDVELRCDPISGHTALYWYRQSLGQGLEFLIYFQGNSAPDKSGLPSDRFSAERTGGSVSTLTIQRTQQEDSAVYLCASSTGNTIYFGEGSWLTVV.

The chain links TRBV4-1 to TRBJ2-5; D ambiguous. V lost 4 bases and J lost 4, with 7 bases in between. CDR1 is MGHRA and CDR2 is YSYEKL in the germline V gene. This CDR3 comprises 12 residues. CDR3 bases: TGCGCCAGCAGCCGAGATTTAGAGACCCAGTACTTC. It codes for CASSRDLETQYF.

The CDR3 spells CATTGMGNQPQHF. The DNA for the CDR3 is TGTGCTACGACAGGGATGGGGAATCAGCCCCAGCATTTT. V is TRBV19 and J is TRBJ1-5; TRBD1 agrees at 7 bases. The CDR3 consists of 13 residues. CDR1 is LNHDA and CDR2 is SQIVND in the germline V gene (reference sequence).

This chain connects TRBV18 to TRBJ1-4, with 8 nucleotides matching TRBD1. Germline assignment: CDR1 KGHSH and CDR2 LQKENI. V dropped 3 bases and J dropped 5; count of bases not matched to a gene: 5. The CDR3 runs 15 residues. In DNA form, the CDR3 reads TGTGCCAGCTCACCCGGGACAGGCGGAAATGAAAAACTGTTTTTT. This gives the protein CASSPGTGGNEKLFF.

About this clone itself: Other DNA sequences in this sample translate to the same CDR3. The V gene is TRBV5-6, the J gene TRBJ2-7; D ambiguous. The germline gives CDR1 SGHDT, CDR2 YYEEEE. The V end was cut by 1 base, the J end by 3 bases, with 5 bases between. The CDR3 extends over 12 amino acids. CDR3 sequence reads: CASSLLGYEQYF. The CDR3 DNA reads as TGTGCCAGCAGCTTGTTAGGCTACGAGCAGTACTTC. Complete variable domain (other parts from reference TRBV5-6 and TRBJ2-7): DAGVTQSPTHLIKTRGQQVTLRCSPKSGHDTVSWYQQALGQGPQFIFQYYEEEERQRGNFPDRFSGHQFPNYSSELNVNALLLGDSALYLCASSLLGYEQYFGPGTRLTVT.

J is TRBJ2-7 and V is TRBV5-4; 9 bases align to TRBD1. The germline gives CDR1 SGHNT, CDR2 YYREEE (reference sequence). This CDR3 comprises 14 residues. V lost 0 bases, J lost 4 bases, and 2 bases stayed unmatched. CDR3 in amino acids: CASSLADRGYEQYF. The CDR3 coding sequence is TGTGCCAGCAGCTTGGCGGACAGGGGTTACGAGCAGTACTTC.